These T cell receptor beta chains were read from a single sample in a study of cytomegalovirus exposure and HLA in healthy donors. Profiling relied on immunoSEQ multiplex PCR, and the TCRdb table lists in-frame clones only, not all of them. The table lists about 120,000 clones, more than 70% of them singletons. The source material was PBMCs. The receptors were gathered from a man aged 25-45 years in good health and CMV-seronegative. The CDR3 runs from the conserved cysteine through the conserved F or W. D genes are given only for firm matches. The listing skips clone size in some rows; elsewhere it reads once, few, many or a size class.

v_call: TRBV27; j_call: TRBJ2-2; clone_size: NA; d_call: NA; cdr3_nt: TGTGCCAGCAGCTTTTATTCCACCGGGGAGCTGTTTTTT; cdr3_aa: CASSFYSTGELFF
v_call: TRBV7-9; j_call: TRBJ2-1; clone_size: NA; d_call: NA; cdr3_nt: TGTTCCAGCAGCTTTTCTTACAATGAGCAGTTCTTC; cdr3_aa: CSSSFSYNEQFF
v_call: TRBV6-6; j_call: TRBJ1-2; clone_size: NA; d_call: NA; cdr3_nt: TGTGCCAATTCTGGGGGGGGGCAGAACTATGGCTACACCTTC; cdr3_aa: CANSGGGQNYGYTF
v_call: TRBV10-1; j_call: TRBJ1-1; clone_size: NA; d_call: NA; cdr3_nt: TGCGCCAGCAGTGAGTTCCCTAGCACTGAAGCTTTCTTT; cdr3_aa: CASSEFPSTEAFF
v_call: TRBV5-1; j_call: TRBJ1-1; clone_size: NA; d_call: NA; cdr3_nt: TGCGCCAGCAGCTTGGAACAGGGTATCACTGAAGCTTTCTTT; cdr3_aa: CASSLEQGITEAFF
v_call: TRBV18; j_call: TRBJ1-4; clone_size: NA; d_call: NA; cdr3_nt: TGTGCCAGCTCACCAACGACAGGTCGAGAAGCTAATGAAAAACTGTTTTTT; cdr3_aa: CASSPTTGREANEKLFF
v_call: TRBV14; j_call: TRBJ1-2; clone_size: NA; d_call: NA; cdr3_nt: TGTGCCAGCAGCCTTTCCGTATATGGCTACACCTTC; cdr3_aa: CASSLSVYGYTF
v_call: TRBV5-1; j_call: TRBJ1-2; clone_size: few; d_call: TRBD1; cdr3_nt: TGCGCCAGCAGCCCGGGGGACAGAGATAACTATGGCTACACCTTC; cdr3_aa: CASSPGDRDNYGYTF
v_call: TRBV7-7; j_call: TRBJ2-3; clone_size: NA; d_call: TRBD2; cdr3_nt: TGTGCCAGCAGCCAGACTAGCGGGGGTCAAGATACGCAGTATTTT; cdr3_aa: CASSQTSGGQDTQYF
v_call: TRBV7-8; j_call: TRBJ2-7; clone_size: few; d_call: NA; cdr3_nt: TGTGCCAGCAGCTTAGGGCGGAACTACGAGCAGTACTTC; cdr3_aa: CASSLGRNYEQYF
v_call: TRBV9; j_call: TRBJ1-6; clone_size: NA; d_call: TRBD1; cdr3_nt: TGTGCCAGCGGAAGGGACAGGGGTAATTCACCCCTCCACTTT; cdr3_aa: CASGRDRGNSPLHF
v_call: TRBV15; j_call: TRBJ1-3; clone_size: many; d_call: NA; cdr3_nt: TGTGCCACCAGTACGAGGGCTACTGGAAACACCATATATTTT; cdr3_aa: CATSTRATGNTIYF
v_call: TRBV7-3; j_call: TRBJ1-6; clone_size: NA; d_call: NA; cdr3_nt: TGTGCCAGCAGCTTAGACAGTTATAATTCACCCCTCCACTTT; cdr3_aa: CASSLDSYNSPLHF
v_call: TRBV5-1; j_call: TRBJ2-1; clone_size: few; d_call: NA; cdr3_nt: TGCGCCAGCAGCTTGGGGGCAGGGCCTGAGCAGTTCTTC; cdr3_aa: CASSLGAGPEQFF
v_call: TRBV19; j_call: TRBJ2-1; clone_size: NA; d_call: NA; cdr3_nt: TGTGCCAGTAGTATCGACTTTACAGGAGAGCAGTTCTTC; cdr3_aa: CASSIDFTGEQFF
v_call: TRBV7-9; j_call: TRBJ1-1; clone_size: once; d_call: TRBD1; cdr3_nt: TGTGCCAGCAGCTTGAGGACAGGGAGAGCTTTCTTT; cdr3_aa: CASSLRTGRAFF
v_call: TRBV7-9; j_call: TRBJ1-1; clone_size: NA; d_call: TRBD1; cdr3_nt: TGTGCCAGCAGCTTAAGGTTTGACAGGGTCGGCACTGAAGCTTTCTTT; cdr3_aa: CASSLRFDRVGTEAFF
v_call: TRBV6-4; j_call: TRBJ2-2; clone_size: few; d_call: NA; cdr3_nt: TGTGCCAGCAGTGACTCCGGGGGGCGAGTCACCGGGGAGCTGTTTTTT; cdr3_aa: CASSDSGGRVTGELFF
v_call: TRBV2; j_call: TRBJ1-5; clone_size: few; d_call: NA; cdr3_nt: TGTGCCAGCAGTGAGGCGACGGGGGGAGGCAATCAGCCCCAGCATTTT; cdr3_aa: CASSEATGGGNQPQHF
v_call: TRBV19; j_call: TRBJ2-4; clone_size: NA; d_call: NA; cdr3_nt: TGTGCCAGTAGTAAAGATGGTACGGGCATTCAGTACTTC; cdr3_aa: CASSKDGTGIQYF
v_call: TRBV10-2; j_call: TRBJ2-1; clone_size: few; d_call: TRBD2; cdr3_nt: TGCGCCAGCAGCCCTAGCGGGGGGTTTCGGGAGCAGTTCTTC; cdr3_aa: CASSPSGGFREQFF
v_call: TRBV29-1; j_call: TRBJ1-1; clone_size: few; d_call: TRBD1; cdr3_nt: TGCAGCGTTGAGAGACAGGGTGCGGCTTTCTTT; cdr3_aa: CSVERQGAAFF
v_call: TRBV4-3; j_call: TRBJ2-1; clone_size: NA; d_call: TRBD2; cdr3_nt: TGCGCCAGCAGCCTAACTAGCGGGGGGCCTAGCTCCTACAATGAGCAGTTCTTC; cdr3_aa: CASSLTSGGPSSYNEQFF
v_call: TRBV28; j_call: TRBJ1-1; clone_size: NA; d_call: NA; cdr3_nt: TGTGCCAGCAGTTTAATGGCAGGGCTTAACACTGAAGCTTTCTTT; cdr3_aa: CASSLMAGLNTEAFF
v_call: TRBV4-2; j_call: TRBJ2-1; clone_size: NA; d_call: TRBD2; cdr3_nt: TGTGCCAGCAGCCCAACCGGGACTAGCGGTTACAATGAGCAGTTCTTC; cdr3_aa: CASSPTGTSGYNEQFF
v_call: TRBV11-2; j_call: TRBJ2-7; clone_size: NA; d_call: TRBD1; cdr3_nt: TGTGCCAGCAGCTCCATTCGGACAGGGTGGTATGAGCAGTACTTC; cdr3_aa: CASSSIRTGWYEQYF
v_call: TRBV7-2; j_call: TRBJ1-2; clone_size: NA; d_call: TRBD1; cdr3_nt: TGTGCCAGCAGCTGGACCGGGACAGGGGCTTATGGCTACACCTTC; cdr3_aa: CASSWTGTGAYGYTF
v_call: TRBV15; j_call: TRBJ2-7; clone_size: NA; d_call: NA; cdr3_nt: TGTGCCACCAGAAGGGGGACCGAGGGCGAGCAGTACTTC; cdr3_aa: CATRRGTEGEQYF
v_call: TRBV18; j_call: TRBJ2-3; clone_size: NA; d_call: TRBD2; cdr3_nt: TGTGCCAGCTCCCACGGGGGGGGGACCACAGATACGCAGTATTTT; cdr3_aa: CASSHGGGTTDTQYF
v_call: TRBV11-2; j_call: TRBJ2-5; clone_size: few; d_call: TRBD1; cdr3_nt: TGTGCCAGCAGCTCTGGGGGGACAGGGGGCCAAGAGACCCAGTACTTC; cdr3_aa: CASSSGGTGGQETQYF
v_call: TRBV7-2; j_call: TRBJ2-3; clone_size: once; d_call: NA; cdr3_nt: TGTGCCAGCAGCTTAACAGGCAGAGATACGCAGTATTTT; cdr3_aa: CASSLTGRDTQYF
v_call: TRBV5-3; j_call: TRBJ2-7; clone_size: few; d_call: TRBD1; cdr3_nt: TGTGCCAGAAGCTTGGAAGGACAGGGATACTACTACGAGCAGTACTTC; cdr3_aa: CARSLEGQGYYYEQYF
v_call: TRBV6-4; j_call: TRBJ2-1; clone_size: NA; d_call: TRBD2; cdr3_nt: TGTGCCAGCAGTAGAAGCGGGGGAAGCTCCTACAATGAGCAGTTCTTC; cdr3_aa: CASSRSGGSSYNEQFF